This T cell receptor (beta chain) was identified in a study of T cell changes during pregnancy in multiple sclerosis. V shed 4 bases, J shed 5 bases, and the junction held 6 bases outside the gene matches. The CDR3 extends over 15 amino acids. The germline V gene has CDR1 MDHEN and CDR2 SYDVKM. Using immunoSEQ multiplex PCR, the repertoire was profiled, and TCRdb retains in-frame clones only, with some absent. There are under 65,000 clones in the sample; 90% to 95% occur only once, and less than 4.5% lies in the top ten. This TCR was recovered from a female donor with multiple sclerosis, enrolled in a pregnancy study. This rearrangement joins TRBV28 to TRBJ2-1; 9 nucleotides align to TRBD2. This specimen consisted of CD8+ T cells from peripheral blood mononuclear cells, obtained in the second trimester of pregnancy. CDR3 region: CASSYPREGHNEQFF. In DNA, the CDR3 is TGTGCCAGCAGTTACCCGCGGGAGGGACACAATGAGCAGTTCTTC.